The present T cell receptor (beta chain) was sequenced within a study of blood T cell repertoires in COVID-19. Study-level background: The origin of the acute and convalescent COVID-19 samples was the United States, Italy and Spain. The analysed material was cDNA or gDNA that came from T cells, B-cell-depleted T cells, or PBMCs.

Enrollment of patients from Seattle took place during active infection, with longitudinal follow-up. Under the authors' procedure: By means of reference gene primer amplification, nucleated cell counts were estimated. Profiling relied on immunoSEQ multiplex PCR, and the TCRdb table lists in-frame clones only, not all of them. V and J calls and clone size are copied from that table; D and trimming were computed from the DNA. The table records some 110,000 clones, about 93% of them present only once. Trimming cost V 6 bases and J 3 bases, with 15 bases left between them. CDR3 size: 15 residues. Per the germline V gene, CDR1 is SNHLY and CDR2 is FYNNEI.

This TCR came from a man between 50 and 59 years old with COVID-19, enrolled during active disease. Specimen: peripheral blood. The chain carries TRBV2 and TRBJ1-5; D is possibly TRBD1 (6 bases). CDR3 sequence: CASSLGQTYNQPQHF. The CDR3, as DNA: TGTGCCAGCAGCCTAGGACAGACCTACAATCAGCCCCAGCATTTT. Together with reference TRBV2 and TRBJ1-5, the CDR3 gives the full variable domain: EPEVTQTPSHQVTQMGQEVILRCVPISNHLYFYWYRQILGQKVEFLVSFYNNEISEKSEIFDDQFSVERPDGSNFTLKIRSTKLEDSAMYFCASSLGQTYNQPQHFGDGTRLSIL.